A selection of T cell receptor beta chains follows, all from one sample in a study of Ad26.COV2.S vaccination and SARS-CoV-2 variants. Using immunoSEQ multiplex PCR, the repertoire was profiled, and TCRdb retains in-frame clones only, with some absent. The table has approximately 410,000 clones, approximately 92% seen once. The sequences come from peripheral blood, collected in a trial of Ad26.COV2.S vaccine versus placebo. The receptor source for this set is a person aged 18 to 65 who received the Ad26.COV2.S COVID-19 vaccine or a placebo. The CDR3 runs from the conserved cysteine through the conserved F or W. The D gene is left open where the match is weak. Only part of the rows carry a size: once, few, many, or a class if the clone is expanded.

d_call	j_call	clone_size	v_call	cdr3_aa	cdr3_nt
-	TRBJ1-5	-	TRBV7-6	CASSLTEVNQPQHF	TGTGCCAGCAGCTTGACCGAGGTTAATCAGCCCCAGCATTTT
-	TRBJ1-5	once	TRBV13	CASSLMAEDQPQHF	TGTGCCAGCAGCTTAATGGCGGAAGATCAGCCCCAGCATTTT
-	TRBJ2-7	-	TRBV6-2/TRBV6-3	CASSYGGSYEQYF	TGTGCCAGCAGTTATGGAGGCAGCTACGAGCAGTACTTC
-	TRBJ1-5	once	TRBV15	CATSRDVGASNQPQHF	TGTGCCACCAGCAGAGACGTGGGCGCGAGCAATCAGCCCCAGCATTTT
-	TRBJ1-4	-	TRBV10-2	CASSEWGSEEKLFF	TGCGCCAGCAGTGAGTGGGGTTCCGAGGAAAAACTGTTTTTT
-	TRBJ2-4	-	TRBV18	CASSPAFRDGKNIQYF	TGTGCCAGCTCACCGGCATTCCGGGACGGGAAAAACATTCAGTACTTC
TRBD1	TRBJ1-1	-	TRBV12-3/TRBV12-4	CAGIGQANTEAFF	TGTGCCGGAATCGGACAGGCGAACACTGAAGCTTTCTTT
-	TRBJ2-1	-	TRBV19	CASSLDWASSYNEQFF	TGTGCCAGTAGTCTCGACTGGGCTAGCTCCTACAATGAGCAGTTCTTC
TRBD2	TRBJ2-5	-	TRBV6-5	CASSKGLAAATQYF	TGTGCCAGCAGTAAGGGACTAGCGGCCGCTACCCAGTACTTC
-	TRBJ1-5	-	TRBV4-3	CASSQDENQPQHF	TGCGCCAGCAGCCAAGACGAAAATCAGCCCCAGCATTTT
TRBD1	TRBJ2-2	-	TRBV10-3	CAIRTGGSITGELFF	TGTGCCATCAGGACAGGGGGCAGTATCACCGGGGAGCTGTTTTTT
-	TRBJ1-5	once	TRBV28	CASTFGDQPQHF	TGTGCCAGCACCTTTGGTGATCAGCCCCAGCATTTT
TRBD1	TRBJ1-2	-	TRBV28	CASSITGAEYTF	TGTGCCAGCAGTATTACAGGGGCGGAGTACACCTTC
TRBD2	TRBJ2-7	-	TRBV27	CATSMVWTSGSYEQYF	TGTGCCACGAGTATGGTCTGGACTAGCGGATCCTACGAGCAGTACTTC
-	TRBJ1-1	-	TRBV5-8	CASSVRGRNTEAFF	TGTGCCAGCAGCGTTCGGGGGCGGAACACTGAAGCTTTCTTT
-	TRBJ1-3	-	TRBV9	CASSVEGSGNTIYF	TGTGCCAGCAGCGTCGAGGGGTCTGGAAACACCATATATTTT
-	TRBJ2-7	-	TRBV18	CASSPLEFTGTHEQYF	TGTGCCAGCTCACCGCTGGAATTCACCGGGACGCACGAGCAGTACTTC
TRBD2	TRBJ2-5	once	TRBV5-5	CASSLRLAGGRPYQETQYF	TGTGCCAGCAGCTTGAGACTAGCGGGGGGGAGACCGTACCAAGAGACCCAGTACTTC
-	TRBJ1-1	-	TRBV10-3	CAISDPKLGTQGNTEAFF	TGTGCCATCAGTGACCCGAAATTAGGGACACAGGGGAACACTGAAGCTTTCTTT
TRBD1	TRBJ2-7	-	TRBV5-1	CASSFARDRGFYEQYF	TGCGCCAGCAGCTTCGCCAGGGACAGGGGTTTCTACGAGCAGTACTTC
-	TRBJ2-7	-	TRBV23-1	CASSHRQDYEQYF	TGCGCCAGCAGTCACCGACAGGACTACGAGCAGTACTTC
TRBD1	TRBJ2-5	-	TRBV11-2	CASSFGRGETQYF	TGTGCCAGCAGCTTCGGCAGGGGGGAGACCCAGTACTTC
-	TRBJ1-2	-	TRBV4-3	CASSQEGGDGYTF	TGCGCCAGCAGCCAAGAGGGGGGGGATGGCTACACCTTC
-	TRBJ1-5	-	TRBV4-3	CASSQDRGNQPQHF	TGCGCCAGCAGCCAAGACCGGGGTAATCAGCCCCAGCATTTT
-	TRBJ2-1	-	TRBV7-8	CASSLLGHEQFF	TGTGCCAGCAGCTTACTAGGCCATGAGCAGTTCTTC
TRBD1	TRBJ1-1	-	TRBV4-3	CASSQGGQGLSTFF	TGCGCCAGCAGCCAGGGGGGACAGGGCTTAAGTACTTTCTTT
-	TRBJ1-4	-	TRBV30	CAWSLGGSGEKLFF	TGTGCCTGGAGCCTGGGGGGTAGTGGAGAAAAACTGTTTTTT
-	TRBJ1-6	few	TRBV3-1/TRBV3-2	CASRPGSVNSPLHF	TGTGCCAGCAGGCCCGGTTCCGTGAATTCACCCCTCCACTTT
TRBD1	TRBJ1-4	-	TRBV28	CASSLQGGATNEKLFF	TGTGCCAGCAGTTTGCAGGGGGGGGCAACTAATGAAAAACTGTTTTTT
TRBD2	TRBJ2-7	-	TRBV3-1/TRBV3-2	CASSLRTSGSYEQYF	TGTGCCAGCAGCTTACGGACTAGCGGGTCCTACGAGCAGTACTTC
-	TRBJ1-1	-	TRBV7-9	CASKEDRFNTEAFF	TGTGCCAGCAAGGAAGACAGGTTCAACACTGAAGCTTTCTTT
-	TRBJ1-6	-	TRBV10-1	CASSPGVNSPLHF	TGCGCCAGCAGTCCGGGGGTTAATTCACCCCTCCACTTT
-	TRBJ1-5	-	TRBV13	CASSLAGSVGPQHF	TGTGCCAGCAGCTTAGCGGGGTCCGTTGGGCCCCAGCATTTT
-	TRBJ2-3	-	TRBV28	CASSSSSTDTQYF	TGTGCCAGCAGTTCGTCTTCCACAGATACGCAGTATTTT
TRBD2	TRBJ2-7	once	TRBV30	CAWDHSGGVRQYF	TGTGCCTGGGACCATAGCGGGGGGGTTAGGCAGTACTTC
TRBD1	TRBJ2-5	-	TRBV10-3	CAISDHLGTGQETQYF	TGTGCCATCAGTGATCACCTGGGGACAGGGCAAGAGACCCAGTACTTC
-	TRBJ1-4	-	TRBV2	CASSPKAEKLFF	TGTGCCAGCAGTCCCAAGGCCGAAAAACTGTTTTTT
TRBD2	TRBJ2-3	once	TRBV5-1	CASSPLAGGQDTQYF	TGCGCCAGCAGTCCCCTAGCGGGGGGGCAAGATACGCAGTATTTT
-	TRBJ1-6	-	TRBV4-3	CASSQNRNSPLHF	TGCGCCAGCAGCCAAAACAGGAATTCACCCCTCCACTTT
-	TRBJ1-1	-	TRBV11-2	CASSLGRTAEAFF	TGTGCCAGCAGCTTAGGTAGGACAGCCGAAGCTTTCTTT
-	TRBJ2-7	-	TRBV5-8	CASSQIGPGDEQYF	TGTGCCAGCAGCCAAATAGGGCCTGGGGACGAGCAGTACTTC
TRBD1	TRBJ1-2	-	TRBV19	CASSETGGRLWFYGYTF	TGTGCCAGTAGTGAAACAGGGGGCCGCCTTTGGTTCTATGGCTACACCTTC
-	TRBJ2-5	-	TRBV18	CASSPDQTARETQYF	TGTGCCAGCTCACCAGACCAGACCGCCCGGGAGACCCAGTACTTC
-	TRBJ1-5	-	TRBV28	CASSSGNQPQHF	TGTGCCAGCAGTTCAGGGAATCAGCCCCAGCATTTT
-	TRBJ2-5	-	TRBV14	CASSQGGQGAWETQYF	TGTGCCAGCAGCCAAGGCGGGCAGGGCGCATGGGAGACCCAGTACTTC
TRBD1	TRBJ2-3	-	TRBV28	CVTGGPVDTQYF	TGTGTGACAGGGGGCCCGGTAGATACGCAGTATTTT
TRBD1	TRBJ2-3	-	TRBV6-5	CASSARTGDDTQYF	TGTGCCAGCAGCGCAAGAACAGGGGATGATACGCAGTATTTT
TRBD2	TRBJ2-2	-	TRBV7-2	CASSLWTSGEVGELFF	TGTGCCAGCAGCCTGTGGACTAGCGGGGAAGTCGGGGAGCTGTTTTTT
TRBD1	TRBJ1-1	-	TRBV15	CATVRAGGVGTEAFF	TGTGCCACCGTTCGTGCAGGGGGTGTGGGCACTGAAGCTTTCTTT